Listed below are T cell receptor beta chains from one sample, sequenced in a study of blood T cell repertoires in COVID-19. Clones were read by immunoSEQ multiplex PCR, and TCRdb kept only the in-frame ones, dropping some. Of some 280,000 clones in the sample, about nine tenths were seen once. The sample was peripheral blood. The receptor source for this set is a woman aged 40 to 50 who had recovered from COVID-19. CDR3s include the opening cysteine and the closing phenylalanine or tryptophan. The order of the fields is clone size, V gene, J gene, D gene, CDR3 protein, CDR3 DNA. The D gene is left open where the match is weak. Clone size is shown for a subset of rows, as once, few, many or a class of expanded clone.

>NA|TRBV27|TRBJ1-1|NA
CASSLGSGGYTEAFF
TGTGCCAGCAGTTTAGGGTCCGGGGGGTACACTGAAGCTTTCTTT
>NA|TRBV27|TRBJ2-5|NA
CASGSQAETQYF
TGTGCCAGCGGGAGCCAGGCAGAGACCCAGTACTTC
>NA|TRBV5-1|TRBJ2-2|TRBD1
CASSLHLGTGAGELFF
TGCGCCAGCAGCTTACACCTCGGGACAGGGGCCGGGGAGCTGTTTTTT
>NA|TRBV7-2|TRBJ2-7|NA
CASSLFVGEPYEQYF
TGTGCCAGCAGCTTATTCGTAGGAGAACCCTACGAGCAGTACTTC
>NA|TRBV5-1|TRBJ1-1|TRBD1
CASSELTGGDTEAFF
TGCGCCAGCAGCGAACTTACAGGGGGGGACACTGAAGCTTTCTTT
>NA|TRBV20-1|TRBJ2-7|NA
CSASGGGYYEQYF
TGCAGTGCTAGTGGGGGCGGCTACTACGAGCAGTACTTC
>NA|TRBV9|TRBJ2-1|TRBD2
CASSVVGLAGGIPYNEQFF
TGTGCCAGCAGCGTAGTGGGACTAGCGGGAGGAATCCCCTACAATGAGCAGTTCTTC
>NA|TRBV4-1|TRBJ2-1|TRBD2
CASSLGLAGDEQFF
TGCGCCAGCAGCCTAGGACTAGCGGGGGATGAGCAGTTCTTC
>NA|TRBV5-6|TRBJ2-2|NA
CASSWPAGHNTGELFF
TGTGCCAGCAGCTGGCCGGCGGGCCACAACACCGGGGAGCTGTTTTTT
>NA|TRBV7-2|TRBJ2-7|NA
CASSLFDFREQYF
TGTGCCAGCAGCTTATTTGACTTCCGCGAGCAGTACTTC
>NA|TRBV5-1|TRBJ1-1|NA
CASSSWTEDTEAFF
TGCGCCAGCAGCTCCTGGACAGAAGACACTGAAGCTTTCTTT
>NA|TRBV28|TRBJ1-3|NA
CASSLDGQGNTIYF
TGTGCCAGCAGTTTAGATGGACAAGGAAACACCATATATTTT
>NA|TRBV18|TRBJ2-7|TRBD2
CASSPIPAGSSYEQYF
TGTGCCAGCTCACCAATCCCAGCGGGATCCTCCTACGAGCAGTACTTC
>NA|TRBV2|TRBJ1-2|TRBD1
CASSYTGGADYGYTF
TGTGCCAGCAGCTACACAGGGGGCGCGGACTATGGCTACACCTTC
>NA|TRBV6-5|TRBJ2-7|TRBD1
CASSTGQGGIRQYF
TGTGCCAGCAGCACGGGACAGGGGGGGATAAGACAGTACTTC
>NA|TRBV11-2|TRBJ2-7|TRBD2
CASSPSNPSGRAVHEQYF
TGTGCCAGCAGCCCCTCAAACCCTAGCGGGAGGGCCGTCCACGAGCAGTACTTC
>once|TRBV4-2|TRBJ1-1|NA
CASSQEGREDTEAFF
TGTGCCAGCAGCCAAGAGGGCAGGGAGGACACTGAAGCTTTCTTT
>NA|TRBV28|TRBJ2-5|NA
CASGFGRAQYF
TGTGCCAGCGGTTTTGGTCGGGCCCAGTACTTC
>NA|TRBV5-1|TRBJ2-7|NA
CASSFEGVYEQYF
TGCGCCAGCAGCTTTGAGGGGGTCTACGAGCAGTACTTC
>NA|TRBV9|TRBJ1-6|NA
CASSADLGGWSPLHF
TGTGCCAGCAGCGCCGATCTGGGGGGTTGGTCACCCCTCCACTTT
>NA|TRBV19|TRBJ1-1|TRBD1
CASSTWGTANTEAFF
TGTGCCAGTAGTACTTGGGGGACAGCGAACACTGAAGCTTTCTTT
>NA|TRBV27|TRBJ2-5|NA
CASSLVYQETQYF
TGTGCCAGCAGTTTAGTTTATCAAGAGACCCAGTACTTC
>NA|TRBV27|TRBJ2-2|TRBD1
CASSWTGVVTGELFF
TGTGCCAGCAGTTGGACAGGGGTGGTCACCGGGGAGCTGTTTTTT
>NA|TRBV6-6|TRBJ2-3|TRBD1
CASSQITKTGGAADTQYF
TGTGCCAGCAGTCAAATCACTAAAACAGGGGGCGCCGCAGATACGCAGTATTTT
>NA|TRBV19|TRBJ2-7|TRBD1
CASSISGTGAYEQYF
TGTGCCAGTAGTATCTCTGGGACAGGGGCCTACGAGCAGTACTTC
>NA|TRBV27|TRBJ2-1|NA
CASSQMGGEQFF
TGTGCCAGCAGCCAAATGGGGGGTGAGCAGTTCTTC
>NA|TRBV3-1/TRBV3-2|TRBJ2-2|NA
CASSHTDRATGELFF
TGTGCCAGCAGCCATACGGACAGAGCCACCGGGGAGCTGTTTTTT
>NA|TRBV12-3/TRBV12-4|TRBJ2-7|TRBD2
CASGRHYEQYF
TGTGCGAGCGGGAGGCACTACGAGCAGTACTTC
>NA|TRBV5-1|TRBJ2-3|TRBD2
CASSSAAGGRADTQYF
TGCGCCAGCAGCTCCGCGGCGGGAGGGAGGGCAGATACGCAGTATTTT
>NA|TRBV20-1|TRBJ2-3|TRBD2
CSASPQSGRGADTQYF
TGCAGTGCTAGTCCTCAAAGCGGGAGGGGGGCAGATACGCAGTATTTT
>NA|TRBV18|TRBJ2-7|TRBD2
CASSPILERGGNEQYF
TGTGCCAGCTCACCGATATTGGAGCGGGGGGGAAACGAGCAGTACTTC
>NA|TRBV6-5|TRBJ2-7|NA
CASKGGGSSYEQYF
TGTGCCAGCAAGGGAGGCGGAAGCTCCTACGAGCAGTACTTC
>NA|TRBV28|TRBJ1-5|TRBD1
CASWRQGFGQPQHF
TGTGCCAGCTGGCGACAGGGCTTTGGTCAGCCCCAGCATTTT
>few|TRBV28|TRBJ1-1|TRBD1
CASRQGPNTEAFF
TGTGCCAGCAGACAGGGGCCAAACACTGAAGCTTTCTTT
>NA|TRBV11-3|TRBJ2-1|TRBD2
CASSIGLAGVREHEQFF
TGTGCCAGCAGCATCGGACTAGCGGGAGTCAGGGAGCATGAGCAGTTCTTC
>once|TRBV9|TRBJ2-1|TRBD2
CASSTRTSGVGLYNEQFF
TGTGCCAGCAGCACCCGGACTAGCGGGGTGGGATTATACAATGAGCAGTTCTTC
>NA|TRBV18|TRBJ2-7|TRBD2
CASSAGTSGMYEQYF
TGTGCCAGCTCAGCCGGGACTAGCGGGATGTACGAGCAGTACTTC
>NA|TRBV21-1|TRBJ2-7|NA
CASSKGPLLAGGSHEQYF
TGTGCCAGCAGCAAAGGGCCCCTACTAGCGGGAGGGTCCCACGAGCAGTACTTC
>NA|TRBV19|TRBJ1-5|NA
CASSIVRGNSNQPQHF
TGTGCCAGTAGTATCGTCAGGGGAAATAGCAATCAGCCCCAGCATTTT
>NA|TRBV15|TRBJ2-1|TRBD2
CATIKSGNEPGGQFF
TGTGCCACAATAAAAAGCGGGAACGAACCCGGTGGTCAGTTCTTC
>NA|TRBV7-6|TRBJ1-1|NA
CASSLGDKPNTEAFF
TGTGCCAGCAGCTTAGGGGACAAACCGAACACTGAAGCTTTCTTT
>NA|TRBV18|TRBJ1-1|NA
CASSPETSGTEAFF
TGTGCCAGCTCACCGGAGACCTCGGGCACTGAAGCTTTCTTT
>NA|TRBV7-8|TRBJ1-1|NA
CASSPMAPGANTEAFF
TGTGCCAGCAGCCCGATGGCCCCGGGAGCGAACACTGAAGCTTTCTTT
>NA|TRBV2|TRBJ1-4|NA
CASSGDIDATNEKLFF
TGTGCCAGCAGCGGCGACATAGATGCAACTAATGAAAAACTGTTTTTT
>NA|TRBV11-2|TRBJ2-4|NA
CASSSRTKDNIQYF
TGTGCCAGCAGCTCCAGGACAAAGGATAACATTCAGTACTTC
>NA|TRBV28|TRBJ1-2|NA
CASSPPTKGGSYGYTF
TGTGCCAGCAGTCCCCCCACCAAGGGTGGGAGCTATGGCTACACCTTC
>NA|TRBV7-2|TRBJ2-7|NA
CASSLDGGYEQYF
TGTGCCAGCAGCTTAGATGGAGGGTACGAGCAGTACTTC